This entry concerns a single T cell receptor (beta chain). This sample was included in a study of blood T cell repertoires in COVID-19. Study-level information: Sites in the United States, Italy and Spain provided acute and convalescent COVID-19 samples. Nucleic acid was either cDNA or gDNA, and it came from T cells, B-cell-depleted T cells, or PBMCs.

Libraries were prepared by immunoSEQ multiplex PCR; TCRdb keeps only in-frame clonotypes and omits some of them. The sample shows fewer than 350,000 clones, approximately 86% of them seen only once. The J segment lost 2 bases and the V segment lost 4 bases, leaving 11 bases of the junction unmatched. Per the germline V gene, CDR1 is SGHRS and CDR2 is YFSETQ. CDR3 length: 17 residues. The sample was peripheral blood. The chain is built from TRBV5-1 and TRBJ1-2; TRBD1 agrees at 10 bases. The receptor comes from a woman in her 70s with COVID-19, enrolled during active disease. The CDR3 sequence: CASSLDRGLTWNYGYTF. Here the CDR3 DNA reads TGCGCCAGCAGCCTCGACAGGGGGCTAACGTGGAACTATGGCTACACCTTC.